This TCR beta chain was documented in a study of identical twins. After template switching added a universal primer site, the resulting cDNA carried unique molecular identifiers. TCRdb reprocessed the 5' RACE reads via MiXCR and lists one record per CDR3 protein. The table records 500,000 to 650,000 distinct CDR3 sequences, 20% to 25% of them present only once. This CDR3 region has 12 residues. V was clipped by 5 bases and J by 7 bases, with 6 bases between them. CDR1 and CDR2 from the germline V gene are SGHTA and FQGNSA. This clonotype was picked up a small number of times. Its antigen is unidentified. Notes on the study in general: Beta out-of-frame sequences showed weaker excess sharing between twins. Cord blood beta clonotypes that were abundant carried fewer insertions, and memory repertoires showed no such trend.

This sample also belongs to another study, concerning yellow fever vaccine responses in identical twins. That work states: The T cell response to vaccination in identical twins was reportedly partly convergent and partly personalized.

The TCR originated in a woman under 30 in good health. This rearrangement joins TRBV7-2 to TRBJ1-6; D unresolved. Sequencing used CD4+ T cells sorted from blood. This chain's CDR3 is CASSAQNSPLHF. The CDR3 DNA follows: TGTGCCAGCAGCGCCCAAAATTCACCCCTCCACTTT.